This TCR beta chain was captured in a study of response to subunit inactivated influenza vaccine. Study-level findings and limits: Each seasonal influenza vaccination recruits few new T cells, the authors suggested.

The CDR3 is made up of 15 amino acids. The germline V gene has CDR1 SQVTM and CDR2 ANQGSEA. Unmatched junction bases numbered 2, after V lost 4 bases and J lost 0 bases. As concerns this clonotype: Antigen: not known.

Each CDR3 protein gets one entry after TCRdb re-called the RT-PCR reads with MiXCR. The data hold 750,000 to 850,000 distinct CDR3 sequences, with 18% observed a single time. The starting material was PBMCs from blood, obtained approximately 5 days after vaccination. The source of this sequence is a man over 45 who received an inactivated influenza vaccine. V is TRBV29-1 and J is TRBJ2-6; TRBD1 matches 8 bases. CDR3 DNA sequence: TGCAGCGTTGGGACAGGGATCTCTGGGGCCAACGTCCTGACTTTC. Translation gives CSVGTGISGANVLTF.